Shown below are 10 T cell receptor beta chains from a single sample sequenced in a study of blood T cell repertoires in COVID-19. Measured with immunoSEQ multiplex PCR; TCRdb has only the in-frame clones, and not every one. The data contain 300,000 to 350,000 clones, 85% to 95% of them singletons. The material sequenced was PBMCs or T cells enriched from blood (not recorded which). These receptors were collected from a woman between 25 and 40 years old who had been exposed to COVID-19.

The V gene is TRBV16, the J gene TRBJ2-7; D might be TRBD2 (6 bases). This CDR3 has 14 residues. Trimming pared 4 bases from V and 3 bases from J, leaving 13 bases between. The germline V gene encodes CDR1 KGHSY and CDR2 FQNENV. CDR3 in amino acids: CASSRDFGDYEQYF. For the CDR3, the DNA is TGTGCCAGCAGCCGGGACTTCGGGGACTACGAGCAGTACTTC.

J is TRBJ2-2 and V is TRBV9, with TRBD2 matching 10 bases. CDR1 SGDLS and CDR2 YYNGEE come from the germline V gene. With 3 bases clipped from V and 6 bases from J, the junction kept 2 bases outside the gene matches. The CDR3 consists of 14 residues. As DNA, the CDR3 is TGTGCCAGCAGCGGGCTAGCGGGGGCCGGGGAGCTGTTTTTT. Encoded protein: CASSGLAGAGELFF. Combining the CDR3 with reference TRBV9 and TRBJ2-2 gives the whole variable domain DSGVTQTPKHLITATGQRVTLRCSPRSGDLSVYWYQQSLDQGLQFLIQYYNGEERAKGNILERFSAQQFPDLHSELNLSSLELGDSALYFCASSGLAGAGELFFGEGSRLTVL.

This clone was counted once. The chain joins TRBV24-1 to TRBJ2-7; D is possibly TRBD1 (5 bases). The V gene's germline CDR1 is KGHDR and CDR2 SFDVKD. CDR3 size: 16 residues. V lost 0 bases and J 4 bases, leaving 15 bases between the germline ends. The CDR3 DNA follows: TGTGCCACCAGTGATTTGTGGCAGGGTAATAAGTACGAGCAGTACTTC. Its protein is CATSDLWQGNKYEQYF.

This clone occurred once. The CDR3 DNA follows: TGCGCCAGCAGCCAAGGGCCGCCGACAGGCCAAGAGGAAAAACTGTTTTTT. Protein: CASSQGPPTGQEEKLFF. This chain joins TRBV4-3 and TRBJ1-4; tentative D call: TRBD1 (6 bases). Germline loops: CDR1 LGHNA, CDR2 YSLEER. CDR3 length: 17 amino acids. V lost 1 base and J 8 bases, leaving 20 bases between the germline ends.

The gene calls are TRBV9 and TRBJ2-7, with D unresolved. V shed 4 bases and J shed 9 bases, with 17 bases lying between them. This CDR3 comprises 13 residues. Germline assignment: CDR1 SGDLS and CDR2 YYNGEE. CDR3 sequence: CASSPEPTGRQYF. CDR3 DNA: TGTGCCAGCAGCCCCGAACCCACGGGTCGGCAGTACTTC.

This clone was detected a few times. The chain uses TRBV18 and TRBJ1-2, with TRBD1 matching 7 bases. V was pared by 3 bases and J by 0 bases, with 4 bases of the junction left unmatched. CDR3 length: 15 amino acids. CDR1 and CDR2 (germline): KGHSH, LQKENI. Here the CDR3 reads CASSPLGQTNYGYTF. The CDR3 bases are TGTGCCAGCTCACCTTTGGGACAGACTAACTATGGCTACACCTTC.

The V call is TRBV12-3 or TRBV12-4, the J call TRBJ2-7; tentatively, D is TRBD2 (5 bases). V dropped 3 bases and J dropped 5 bases, with 8 bases sitting between them. The CDR3 sequence is 12 residues long. Here the CDR3 reads CASSFGLNEQYF. The CDR3, as DNA: TGTGCCAGCAGTTTCGGACTGAACGAGCAGTACTTC.

The J gene is TRBJ1-1, the V gene TRBV19; TRBD1 is a possible D gene (6 bases). The CDR3 loop spans 12 amino acids. The germline CDR1 and CDR2 sequences are LNHDA and SQIVND (reference sequence). The V and J ends lost 10 bases and 1 base respectively, with 10 bases between them. DNA of the CDR3: TGTGCCACAACAGGGCCGAACACTGAAGCTTTCTTT. Translating gives CATTGPNTEAFF.

The chain is built from TRBV12-3 or TRBV12-4 and TRBJ1-5; the D is unclear. This CDR3 contains 13 residues. The germline V and J ends were trimmed by 5 bases and 6 bases, with 11 bases remaining between them. The CDR3 is CASSDQAAQPQHF. The CDR3 DNA reads TGTGCCAGCAGTGATCAGGCTGCTCAGCCCCAGCATTTT.

The J gene is TRBJ2-3, the V gene TRBV3-1 (or the pseudogene TRBV3-2); 10 bases are shared with TRBD2. This CDR3 region has 18 residues. J gave up 2 bases and V 2 bases, and 10 bases lay outside the gene matches. The germline V gene has CDR1 LGHDT and CDR2 YNNKEL (reference sequence). In DNA, the CDR3 is TGTGCCAGCAGCCAAACGAGCGGGGGGGCCGTCGTCACAGATACGCAGTATTTT. It codes for CASSQTSGGAVVTDTQYF.